This TCR beta chain was identified during a study of CD8+ T cells in alopecia areata (dated by TCRdb to 2017 to 2018). Some background on the complete study: The treated patients took part in an open-label pilot trial in which moderate-to-severe alopecia areata was treated with oral tofacitinib at 5 to 10 mg twice daily. Tofacitinib was given for 6 to 18 months, followed by 6 months of follow-up off drug to assess delayed response and recurrence. Disease severity in treated patients was measured with the SALT score, which quantifies the percentage of affected scalp surface area. To study T cell clonal expansion in alopecia areata, the researchers applied high-throughput TCRbeta sequencing to both the C3H/HeJ mouse model and human patients. Human TCRbeta sequencing covered scalp tissue and sorted CD4+ and CD8+ peripheral blood T cells from patchy and totalis/universalis alopecia areata patients and healthy controls. Patients on tofacitinib were biopsied at baseline and after 4 and 24 weeks of treatment, and several of the patients also had a later scalp biopsy. Clonality in the scalp was compared among normal scalp (n=4), patchy alopecia areata scalp (n=8), and alopecia totalis/universalis scalp (n=8). RNA was obtained with the PAXgene miRNA kit for fixed scalp, the miRNeasy kit for PBMCs, and the RNeasy kit for mouse skin. TCRbeta CDR3 regions were amplified by immunoSEQ multiplex PCR using 35 Vbeta forward and 13 Jbeta reverse primers. The research as a whole found: Lesional scalp, especially in alopecia totalis/universalis, showed higher clonality and more expanded CD8+ clones than normal scalp, suggesting antigenic drive. Because the treated cohort was small and had only one nonresponder, larger studies are needed to examine links between baseline CD8+ expansion and response. Scalp TCR repertoire analysis is complicated because resident alphabeta T cells in normal human skin are also sequenced, whereas mouse skin is dominated by gammadelta T cells. With tofacitinib, both scalp clonality and the number of expanded CD8+ clones among the top 100 scalp clones went down significantly. During tofacitinib treatment, many expanded lesional clones remained in scalp and blood, and this persistence may partly explain relapse after treatment is stopped. Shared TCR sequences between patients were less evident than in mice, which may be partly attributable to HLA diversity in the patient population.

CDR1 LGHNA and CDR2 YSLEER are derived from the germline V gene. Measured from the cysteine to the phenylalanine, the CDR3 is 12 residues long. Only CDR3 DNA remains: 36 bases, in frame from the first base. V and J are truncated by 3 bases and 4 bases respectively, leaving an intervening sequence of 6 bases. Comments on this clone: Its antigen is currently not known. Base qualities are not at hand, and no much larger clone is one base apart.

Receptor amplification or capture employed the immunoSEQ multiplex PCR assay. RNA was extracted from all samples and reverse transcribed into cDNA as template for TCR sequencing. First-strand cDNA was synthesized with SuperScript III using a 2:1 mix of oligo-dT and random hexamers. A synthetic immune receptor repertoire was used to gauge amplification bias, and whatever bias remained was removed computationally. The study's processing was this. Raw reads were preprocessed to remove errors, and CDR3 was defined by IMGT conventions from the conserved cysteine to phenylalanine. Clonality was calculated as 1 minus Shannon entropy normalized by log2 of the number of productive unique TCRs. CD4 or CD8 identity of scalp clones was inferred by cross-referencing scalp TCRbeta sequences with sorted blood CD4 and CD8 repertoires. TCRdb limited this immuneACCESS table to in-frame rearrangements with V and J called. A share of clones is missing; checked studies link under half to unresolved V genes, and the rest is unexplained. V, J and clone size derive from that table, while D and trimming were established from the DNA sequence. The sample table shows over 150,000 clones, and 60% to 70% are seen once. The ten largest account for roughly 0.71% of the sample.

The time point label corresponds to: less than five weeks on oral tofacitinib. The treatment or condition label, read with the paper, signifies: oral pan-JAK inhibitor, 5-10 mg twice daily. From alopecia areata patients, peripheral blood was collected along with lesional scalp punch biopsies. PBMCs were isolated by density centrifugation and stained for CD3, CD4 and CD8, and CD4+ and CD8+ T cells were sorted on a FACSAria. This sequence originates from a human donor with alopecia areata. The chain couples TRBV4-3 to TRBJ1-2, and the D gene may be TRBD1, 6 bases matching. The sample was CD4+ T cells sorted from blood, taken at week 4, from a patient treated with tofacitinib. The CDR3 region reads CASSQDSYGYTF. The nucleotide sequence reads TGCGCCAGCAGCCAGGACAGCTATGGCTACACCTTC.